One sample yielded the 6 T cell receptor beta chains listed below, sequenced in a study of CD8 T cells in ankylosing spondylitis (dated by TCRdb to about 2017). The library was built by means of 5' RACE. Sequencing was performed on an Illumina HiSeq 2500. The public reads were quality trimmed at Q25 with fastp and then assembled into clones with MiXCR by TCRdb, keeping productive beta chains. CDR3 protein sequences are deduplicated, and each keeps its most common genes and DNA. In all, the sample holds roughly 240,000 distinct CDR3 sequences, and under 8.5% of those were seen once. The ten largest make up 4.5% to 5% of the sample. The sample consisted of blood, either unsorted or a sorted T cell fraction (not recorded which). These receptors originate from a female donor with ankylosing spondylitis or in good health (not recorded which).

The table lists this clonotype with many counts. CDR3 sequence: CSVRDRVQETQYF. Written as DNA, the CDR3 is TGCAGCGTTCGGGACCGCGTACAAGAGACCCAGTACTTC. V is TRBV29-1 and J is TRBJ2-5; D assignment may be TRBD1 or TRBD2 (5 bases each). Trimming left V 5 bases short and J 2 bases short, with 12 bases between. Germline V CDR1 and CDR2: SQVTM, ANQGSEA. The CDR3 sequence is 13 residues long.

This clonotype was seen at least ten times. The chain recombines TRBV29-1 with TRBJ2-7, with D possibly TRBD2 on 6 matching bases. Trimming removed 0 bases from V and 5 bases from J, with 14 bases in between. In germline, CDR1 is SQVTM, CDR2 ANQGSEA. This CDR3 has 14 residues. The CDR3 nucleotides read TGCAGCGTTGAAGATTTTGAGGGCGGGGACGAGCAGTACTTC. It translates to CSVEDFEGGDEQYF.

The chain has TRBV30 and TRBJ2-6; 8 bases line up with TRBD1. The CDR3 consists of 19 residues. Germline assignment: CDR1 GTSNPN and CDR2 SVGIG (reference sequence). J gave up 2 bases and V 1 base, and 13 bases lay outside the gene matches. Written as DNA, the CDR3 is TGTGCCTGGAGTGCATTCACAGGGGGATTTTTGGCTGGGGCCAACGTCCTGACTTTC. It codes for CAWSAFTGGFLAGANVLTF.

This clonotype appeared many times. The CDR3, as DNA: TGTGCCATACAAGCGGGAGGTGGAGAAGAGACCCAGTACTTC. Translation gives CAIQAGGGEETQYF. The chain recombines TRBV15 with TRBJ2-5; 9 bases match TRBD2. Trimming removed 10 bases from V and 3 bases from J; junction bases left unmatched: 9. The CDR3 runs to 14 residues. CDR1 and CDR2 (germline): LNHNV, YYDKDF (reference sequence). The complete variable domain, with remaining parts taken from reference TRBV15 and TRBJ2-5, reads DAMVIQNPRYQVTQFGKPVTLSCSQTLNHNVMYWYQQKSSQAPKLLFHYYDKDFNNEADTPDNFQSRRPNTSFCFLDIRSPGLGDTAMYLCAIQAGGGEETQYFGPGTRLLVL.

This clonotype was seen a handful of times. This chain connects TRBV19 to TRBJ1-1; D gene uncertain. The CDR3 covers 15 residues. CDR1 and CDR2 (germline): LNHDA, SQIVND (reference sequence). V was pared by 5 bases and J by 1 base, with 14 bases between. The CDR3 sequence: CASSPGGRWNTEAFF. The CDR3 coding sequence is TGTGCCAGTAGTCCCGGTGGCCGATGGAACACTGAAGCTTTCTTT.

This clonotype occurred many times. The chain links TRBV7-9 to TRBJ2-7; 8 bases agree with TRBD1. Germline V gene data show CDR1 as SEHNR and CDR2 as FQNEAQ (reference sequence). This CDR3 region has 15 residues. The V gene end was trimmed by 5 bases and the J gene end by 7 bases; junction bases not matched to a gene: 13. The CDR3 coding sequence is TGTGCCAGCAGCGCCCCGAAGACAGGGGCGGGGGAGCAGTACTTC. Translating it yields CASSAPKTGAGEQYF.